This is a list of T cell receptor beta chains from one sample in a study of blood T cell repertoires in COVID-19. Method: immunoSEQ multiplex PCR; TCRdb's copy keeps in-frame clones and lacks some. The sample consists of more than 200,000 clones, around 80% of them appearing once. The source material was PBMCs or T cells enriched from blood (not recorded which). The receptor set was obtained from a man between 60 and 70 years old who had recovered from COVID-19. Both conserved end residues are part of each CDR3. A D gene is named only where the DNA matches it firmly. Not every row has a clone size; where given, it reads once, few, many or a size class.

V: TRBV7-7; D: TRBD1; J: TRBJ2-6; size: .; DNA: TGTGCTAGCAGCTTAGGGGGCCCTGGGGCCAACGTCCTGACTTTC; CDR3: CASSLGGPGANVLTF
V: TRBV19; D: TRBD2; J: TRBJ2-1; size: .; DNA: TGTGCCAGTAGTGCATTGACTAGCGGGTCCTCCTACAATGAGCAGTTCTTC; CDR3: CASSALTSGSSYNEQFF
V: TRBV16; D: TRBD1; J: TRBJ1-2; size: few; DNA: TGTGCCAGCAGCCAATCGATTACAGGGGGCTTGGTCTATGGCTACACCTTC; CDR3: CASSQSITGGLVYGYTF
V: TRBV2; D: TRBD1; J: TRBJ1-1; size: .; DNA: TGTGCCAGCAGTGGACAGGGAATCGCTTTCTTT; CDR3: CASSGQGIAFF
V: TRBV2; D: TRBD2; J: TRBJ2-1; size: .; DNA: TGTGCCAGCAGTGTAGGGACTAGCGGGTACAATGAGCAGTTCTTC; CDR3: CASSVGTSGYNEQFF
V: TRBV6-2/TRBV6-3; D: .; J: TRBJ2-7; size: .; DNA: TGTGCCAGCAGTTCAGTCTCCTACGAGCAGTACTTC; CDR3: CASSSVSYEQYF
V: TRBV7-2; D: .; J: TRBJ2-2; size: .; DNA: TGTGCCAGCAGCTTAGACGGCAGGGCGGTAAAGGCCGGGGAGCTGTTTTTT; CDR3: CASSLDGRAVKAGELFF
V: TRBV29-1; D: TRBD1; J: TRBJ1-2; size: .; DNA: TGCAGCGTGAGGAAAACAGGGGCCGGAGGCTACACCTTC; CDR3: CSVRKTGAGGYTF
V: TRBV28; D: .; J: TRBJ1-1; size: once; DNA: TGTGCCAGCAGTTTTCATGCGGGGAACACTGAAGCTTTCTTT; CDR3: CASSFHAGNTEAFF
V: TRBV19; D: TRBD1; J: TRBJ2-7; size: .; DNA: TGTGCCAGTAGTAGGGACAGTACGGCCTACGAGCAGTACTTC; CDR3: CASSRDSTAYEQYF
V: TRBV19; D: .; J: TRBJ2-2; size: .; DNA: TGTGCCAGTAGTAACCAGGGCGCCACCGGGGAGCTGTTTTTT; CDR3: CASSNQGATGELFF
V: TRBV18; D: .; J: TRBJ2-7; size: .; DNA: TGTGCCAGCTCACGCCAGGGACAAACCTACGAGCAGTACTTC; CDR3: CASSRQGQTYEQYF
V: TRBV18; D: .; J: TRBJ1-4; size: .; DNA: TGTGCCAGCTCACCTGAAACGGCTAATGAAAAACTGTTTTTT; CDR3: CASSPETANEKLFF
V: TRBV10-1; D: TRBD2; J: TRBJ2-4; size: .; DNA: TGCGCCAGCGGGAGGGGAACAGCCAAAAACATTCAGTACTTC; CDR3: CASGRGTAKNIQYF
V: TRBV18; D: TRBD1; J: TRBJ1-4; size: .; DNA: TGTGCCAGCTCACAACAGGGGGGAAATGAAAAACTGTTTTTT; CDR3: CASSQQGGNEKLFF
V: TRBV2; D: TRBD1; J: TRBJ1-5; size: .; DNA: TGTGCCAGCAGACAGGGGTTGAGCAATCAGCCCCAGCATTTT; CDR3: CASRQGLSNQPQHF
V: TRBV11-3; D: TRBD2; J: TRBJ2-3; size: once; DNA: TGTGCCAGCAGCCCCGGACTAGCTAGCACAGATACGCAGTATTTT; CDR3: CASSPGLASTDTQYF
V: TRBV6-2/TRBV6-3; D: .; J: TRBJ2-1; size: once; DNA: TGTGCCAGCAGCCTGGGGGCTAGGGAGCAGTTCTTC; CDR3: CASSLGAREQFF
V: TRBV7-9; D: .; J: TRBJ2-5; size: .; DNA: TGTGCCAGCAGCTCGTCGGAGACCCAGTACTTC; CDR3: CASSSSETQYF
V: TRBV11-2; D: .; J: TRBJ1-1; size: .; DNA: TGTGCCAGCAGCTTAGGAGAGAACACTGAAGCTTTCTTT; CDR3: CASSLGENTEAFF
V: TRBV7-8; D: .; J: TRBJ1-3; size: .; DNA: TGTGCCAGCAGCTTAGTCGGGGGGCTCTCTGGAAACACCATATATTTT; CDR3: CASSLVGGLSGNTIYF
V: TRBV2; D: .; J: TRBJ1-5; size: few; DNA: TGTGCCAGCAGTGGGTTGAGGGACAATCAGCCCCAGCATTTT; CDR3: CASSGLRDNQPQHF
V: TRBV5-1; D: .; J: TRBJ1-1; size: .; DNA: TGCGCCAGCAGCTTGGATATGGGCAGGGGATCCACTGAAGCTTTCTTT; CDR3: CASSLDMGRGSTEAFF
V: TRBV4-2; D: .; J: TRBJ1-1; size: .; DNA: TGTGCCAGCAGCCAAGTTCCAGGCGGAGGGAACACTGAAGCTTTCTTT; CDR3: CASSQVPGGGNTEAFF
V: TRBV4-3; D: .; J: TRBJ1-2; size: few; DNA: TGCGCCAGCAGCCACCGACAGTATGGCTACACCTTC; CDR3: CASSHRQYGYTF
V: TRBV7-9; D: .; J: TRBJ2-1; size: .; DNA: TGTGCCAGCAGCTTAGTTACAGGGAACCACAATGAGCAGTTCTTC; CDR3: CASSLVTGNHNEQFF
V: TRBV19; D: .; J: TRBJ1-6; size: .; DNA: TGTGCCAGTAGTATAGATCAAATCGCCGGTTCACCCCTCCACTTT; CDR3: CASSIDQIAGSPLHF
V: TRBV7-2; D: .; J: TRBJ2-5; size: .; DNA: TGTGCCAGCAGCCCCCAGGGAAGGAGAGGAGAGACCCAGTACTTC; CDR3: CASSPQGRRGETQYF
V: TRBV29-1; D: .; J: TRBJ2-7; size: .; DNA: TGCAGCGTTACCCCGCAGGGCAGGGACTACGAGCAGTACTTC; CDR3: CSVTPQGRDYEQYF
V: TRBV6-2/TRBV6-3; D: .; J: TRBJ1-6; size: .; DNA: TGTGCCAGCAGTTACTGGGGGGGGTGGTATAATTCACCCCTCCACTTT; CDR3: CASSYWGGWYNSPLHF
V: TRBV11-2; D: TRBD2; J: TRBJ2-3; size: once; DNA: TGTGCCAGCAGCTTAGGCCCTCCTACTAGCGGGGGGGCGAGAGATACGCAGTATTTT; CDR3: CASSLGPPTSGGARDTQYF
V: TRBV5-5; D: TRBD1; J: TRBJ1-2; size: .; DNA: TGTGCCAGCAGCTTGGCCACAGGGGGCGGCTATGGCTACACCTTC; CDR3: CASSLATGGGYGYTF
V: TRBV19; D: TRBD1; J: TRBJ2-1; size: .; DNA: TGTGCCAGTAGTACCAGGACAGGGGACGGTGAGCAGTTCTTC; CDR3: CASSTRTGDGEQFF
V: TRBV6-5; D: .; J: TRBJ1-4; size: .; DNA: TGTGCCAGCACCGGTCGGGGGGCAGTTGGTGAAAAACTGTTTTTT; CDR3: CASTGRGAVGEKLFF
V: TRBV2; D: .; J: TRBJ2-4; size: .; DNA: TGTGCCAGCAGTGAACTGGGGCTAGCCAAAAACATTCAGTACTTC; CDR3: CASSELGLAKNIQYF
V: TRBV11-3; D: TRBD1; J: TRBJ1-6; size: .; DNA: TGTGCCAGCAGTTCCGGGACAGCCAATTCACCCCTCCACTTT; CDR3: CASSSGTANSPLHF
V: TRBV3-1/TRBV3-2; D: .; J: TRBJ1-2; size: few; DNA: TGTGCCAGCAGCCAAGAGGCAGGGAACTATGGCTACACCTTC; CDR3: CASSQEAGNYGYTF
V: TRBV7-3; D: TRBD1; J: TRBJ2-5; size: .; DNA: TGTGCCAGCAGTTGGGACAGGGGAGAGACCCAGTACTTC; CDR3: CASSWDRGETQYF
V: TRBV27; D: TRBD2; J: TRBJ2-1; size: few; DNA: TGTGCCAGCGGAAGAACTAGCGGAAACTACAATGAGCAGTTCTTC; CDR3: CASGRTSGNYNEQFF
V: TRBV3-1/TRBV3-2; D: TRBD1; J: TRBJ2-1; size: .; DNA: TGTGCCAGCAGCCCAGGCAGAGGGACAGGGGCCTTAGATGAGCAGTTCTTC; CDR3: CASSPGRGTGALDEQFF
V: TRBV6-1; D: .; J: TRBJ2-7; size: .; DNA: TGTGCCAGCAGTGAATTTGGGGAGGAGGATTTTTACGAGCAGTACTTC; CDR3: CASSEFGEEDFYEQYF
V: TRBV6-2/TRBV6-3; D: TRBD1; J: TRBJ2-5; size: .; DNA: TGTGCCAGCAGTACCTTGACAGGGGCTAAAGAGACCCAGTACTTC; CDR3: CASSTLTGAKETQYF
V: TRBV19; D: .; J: TRBJ1-1; size: .; DNA: TGTGCCAGTAGTATAGAAGCAGGGCTAACTGAAGCTTTCTTT; CDR3: CASSIEAGLTEAFF